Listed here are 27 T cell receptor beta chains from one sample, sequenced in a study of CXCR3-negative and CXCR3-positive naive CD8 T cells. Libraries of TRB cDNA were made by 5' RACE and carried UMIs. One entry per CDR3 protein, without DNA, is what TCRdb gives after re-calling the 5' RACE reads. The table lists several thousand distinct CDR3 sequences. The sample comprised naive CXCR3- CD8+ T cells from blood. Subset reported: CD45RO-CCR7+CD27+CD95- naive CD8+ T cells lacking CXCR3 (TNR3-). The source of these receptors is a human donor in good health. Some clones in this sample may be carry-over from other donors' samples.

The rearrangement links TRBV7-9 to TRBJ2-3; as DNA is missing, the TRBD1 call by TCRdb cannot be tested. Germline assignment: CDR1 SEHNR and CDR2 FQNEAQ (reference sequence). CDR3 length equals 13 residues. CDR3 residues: CASSQPGSDTQYF.

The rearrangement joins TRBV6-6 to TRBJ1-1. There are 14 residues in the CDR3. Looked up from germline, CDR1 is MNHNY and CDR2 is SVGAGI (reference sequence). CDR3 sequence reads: CASSYSPEGTEAFF.

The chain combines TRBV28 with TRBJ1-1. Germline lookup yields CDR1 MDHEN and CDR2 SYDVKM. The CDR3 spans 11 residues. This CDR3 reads CASSRGLVAFF.

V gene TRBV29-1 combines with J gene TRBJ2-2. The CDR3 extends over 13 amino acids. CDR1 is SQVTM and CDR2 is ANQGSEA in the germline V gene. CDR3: CSVWEPNTGELFF.

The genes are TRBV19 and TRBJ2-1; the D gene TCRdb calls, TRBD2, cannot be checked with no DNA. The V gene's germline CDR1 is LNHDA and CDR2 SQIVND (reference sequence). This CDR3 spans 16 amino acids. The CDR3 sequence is CASKTSGSSSYNEQFF. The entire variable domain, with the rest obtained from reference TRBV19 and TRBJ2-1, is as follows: DGGITQSPKYLFRKEGQNVTLSCEQNLNHDAMYWYRQDPGQGLRLIYYSQIVNDFQKGDIAEGYSVSREKKESFPLTVTSAQKNPTAFYLCASKTSGSSSYNEQFFGPGTRLTVL.

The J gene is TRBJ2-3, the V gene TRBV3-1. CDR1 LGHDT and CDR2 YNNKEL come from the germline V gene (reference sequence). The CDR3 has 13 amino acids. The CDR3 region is CASSDQMADTQYF.

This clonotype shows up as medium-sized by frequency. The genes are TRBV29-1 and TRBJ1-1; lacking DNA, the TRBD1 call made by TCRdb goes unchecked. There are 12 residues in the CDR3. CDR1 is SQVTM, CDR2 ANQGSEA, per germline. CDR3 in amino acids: CSVVGGNTEAFF.

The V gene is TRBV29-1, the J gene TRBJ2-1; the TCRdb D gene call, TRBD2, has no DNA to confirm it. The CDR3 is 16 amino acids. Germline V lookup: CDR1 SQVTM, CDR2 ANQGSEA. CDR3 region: CSVDGLAGVPYNEQFF.

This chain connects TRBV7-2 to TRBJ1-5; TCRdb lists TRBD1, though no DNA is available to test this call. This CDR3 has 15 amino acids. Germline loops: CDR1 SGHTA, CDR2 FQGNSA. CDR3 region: CASSTRDTRGQPQHF.

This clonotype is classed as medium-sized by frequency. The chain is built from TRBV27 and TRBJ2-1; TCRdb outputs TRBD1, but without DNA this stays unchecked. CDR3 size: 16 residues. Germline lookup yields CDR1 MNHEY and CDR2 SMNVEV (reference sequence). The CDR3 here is CASYSGTGWAYNEQFF.

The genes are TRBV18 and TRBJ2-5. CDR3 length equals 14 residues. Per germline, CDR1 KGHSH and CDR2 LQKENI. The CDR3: CASSPTGTPETQYF.

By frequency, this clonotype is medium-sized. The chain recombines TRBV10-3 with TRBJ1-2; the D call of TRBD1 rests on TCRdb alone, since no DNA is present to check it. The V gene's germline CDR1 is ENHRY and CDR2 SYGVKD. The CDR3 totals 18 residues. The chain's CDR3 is CAISDQIEDRPPSYGYTF.

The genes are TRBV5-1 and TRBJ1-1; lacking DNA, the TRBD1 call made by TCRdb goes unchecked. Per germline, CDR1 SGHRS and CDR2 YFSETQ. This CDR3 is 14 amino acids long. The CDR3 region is CASSPDRALTEAFF.

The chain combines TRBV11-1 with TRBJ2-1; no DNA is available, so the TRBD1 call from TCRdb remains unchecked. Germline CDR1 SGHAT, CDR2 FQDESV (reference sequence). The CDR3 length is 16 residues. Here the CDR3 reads CASSSDGAWAWDEQFF.

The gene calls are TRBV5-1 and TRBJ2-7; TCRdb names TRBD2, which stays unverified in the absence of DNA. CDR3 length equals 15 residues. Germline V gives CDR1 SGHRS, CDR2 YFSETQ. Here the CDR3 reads CASSSHSGISYEQYF.

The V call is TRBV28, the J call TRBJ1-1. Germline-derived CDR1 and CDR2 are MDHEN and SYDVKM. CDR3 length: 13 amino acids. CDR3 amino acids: CASSLIGYTEAFF.

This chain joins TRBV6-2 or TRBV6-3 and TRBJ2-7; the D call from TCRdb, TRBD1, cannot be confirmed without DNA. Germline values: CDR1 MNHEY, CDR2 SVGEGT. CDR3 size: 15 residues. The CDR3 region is CASSSLLQGFYEQYF.

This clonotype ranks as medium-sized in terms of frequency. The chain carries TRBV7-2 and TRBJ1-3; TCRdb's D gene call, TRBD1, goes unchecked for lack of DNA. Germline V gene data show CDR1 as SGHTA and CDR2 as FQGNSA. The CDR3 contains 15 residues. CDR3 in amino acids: CASSLGGGTGNTIYF.

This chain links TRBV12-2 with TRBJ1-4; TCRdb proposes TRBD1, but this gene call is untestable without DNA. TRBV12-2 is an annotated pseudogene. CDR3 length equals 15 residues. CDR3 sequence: CASRPDSATNEKLFF.

CDR3 sequence: CASSKAGATEQETQYF. This rearrangement joins TRBV21-1 to TRBJ2-5; TCRdb indicates TRBD1, and absent DNA this call remains unverified. TRBV21-1 is deemed a pseudogene. The CDR3 has 16 residues.

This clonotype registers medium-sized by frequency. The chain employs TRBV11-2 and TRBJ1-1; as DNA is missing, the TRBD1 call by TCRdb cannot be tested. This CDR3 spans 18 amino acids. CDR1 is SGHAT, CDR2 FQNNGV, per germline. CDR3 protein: CASNAGRGTGAPNTEAFF.

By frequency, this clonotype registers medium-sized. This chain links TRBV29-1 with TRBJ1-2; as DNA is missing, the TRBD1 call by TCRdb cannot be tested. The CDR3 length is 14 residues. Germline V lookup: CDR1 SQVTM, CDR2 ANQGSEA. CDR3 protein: CSVGPGQHNYGYTF.

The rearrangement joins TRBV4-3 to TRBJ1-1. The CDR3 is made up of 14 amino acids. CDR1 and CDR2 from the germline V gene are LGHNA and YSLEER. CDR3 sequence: CASSQGLQNTEAFF.

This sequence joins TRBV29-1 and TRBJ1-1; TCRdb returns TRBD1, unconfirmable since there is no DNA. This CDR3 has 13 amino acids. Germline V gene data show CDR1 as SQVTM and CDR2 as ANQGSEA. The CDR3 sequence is CSVGTAMNTEAFF.

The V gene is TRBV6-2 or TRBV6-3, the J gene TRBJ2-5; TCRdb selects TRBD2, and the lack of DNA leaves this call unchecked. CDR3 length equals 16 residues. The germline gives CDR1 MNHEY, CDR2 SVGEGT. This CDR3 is CASSYWQGGPQETQYF.

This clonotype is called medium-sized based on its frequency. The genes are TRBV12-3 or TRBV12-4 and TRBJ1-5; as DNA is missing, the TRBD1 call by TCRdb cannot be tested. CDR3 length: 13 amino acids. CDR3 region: CASSPPGVLAQHF.

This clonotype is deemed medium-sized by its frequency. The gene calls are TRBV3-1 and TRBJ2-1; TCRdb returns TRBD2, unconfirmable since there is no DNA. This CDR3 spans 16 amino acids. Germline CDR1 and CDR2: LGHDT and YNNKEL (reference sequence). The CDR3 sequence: CASSQEAGEWDNEQFF.